These 25 T cell receptor beta chains were all obtained from the same sample, sequenced in a study of T cells in Graves' hyperthyroidism and ophthalmopathy. From RNA transcripts, TCR beta CDR3 regions were amplified. Carried out on the TCR CDR3, a first-round RT-PCR used the HTBI primer set. TCRdb passed the multiplex PCR reads through MiXCR, listing each CDR3 protein once. Among around 580,000 distinct CDR3 sequences listed, around 15% were seen once. The sequenced sample was blood. The receptors were sampled from a woman aged 18-30 years with Graves' hyperthyroidism.

Many counts were recorded for this clonotype. The V call is TRBV11-2, the J call TRBJ2-7; D perhaps matches TRBD1 (6 bases). The germline CDR1 and CDR2 sequences are SGHAT and FQNNGV. The V end was cut by 5 bases, the J end by 2 bases, with 19 bases between. The CDR3 spans 16 residues. The CDR3 DNA follows: TGTGCCAGCAGCCTATACGGACAGCGCGGCCCCTACGAGCAGTACTTC. It is translated as CASSLYGQRGPYEQYF.

This clonotype was detected a few times. V usage is TRBV3-1 and J usage is TRBJ2-1; 8 nucleotides agree with TRBD2. The V gene end was trimmed by 4 bases and the J gene end by 8 bases; junction bases not matched to a gene: 10. The CDR3 has 15 amino acids. CDR1 and CDR2 (germline): LGHDT, YNNKEL (reference sequence). DNA of the CDR3: TGTGCCAGCAGCCTCAGCGGACTAGCCGCCCATGAGCAGTTCTTC. It is translated as CASSLSGLAAHEQFF.

This clonotype was counted ten times or more. The CDR3 sequence: CASILDSPYGYTF. CDR3 DNA: TGTGCCAGCATTCTGGACAGTCCCTATGGCTACACCTTC. The gene calls are TRBV27 and TRBJ1-2; D might be TRBD1 (6 bases). CDR3 length: 13 residues. Trimming took off 7 bases at V and 4 bases at J, with 13 bases between the two ends. The germline gives CDR1 MNHEY, CDR2 SMNVEV (reference sequence).

The sample holds many counts of this clonotype. The chain has TRBV3-1 and TRBJ1-1; D remains unclear. The germline V gene encodes CDR1 LGHDT and CDR2 YNNKEL (reference sequence). The germline V and J ends were trimmed by 4 bases and 1 base, with 13 bases remaining between them. The CDR3 has 15 amino acids. The CDR3 nucleotides are TGTGCCAGCAGCCGCATACCCCGACAGAACACTGAAGCTTTCTTT. Protein sequence: CASSRIPRQNTEAFF.

Details on this clonotype: This could be a read error, since a much larger clone is one nucleotide away. The J gene is TRBJ2-7, the V gene TRBV27; 10 bases are shared with TRBD1. Looked up from germline, CDR1 is MNHEY and CDR2 is SMNVEV (reference sequence). This CDR3 has 14 residues. The CDR3 sequence is CASSSDRGLLGQHF. The DNA for the CDR3 is TGTGCCAGCAGTTCCGACAGGGGGCTCCTTGGGCAGCACTTC.

This clonotype was seen only a few times. The rearrangement joins TRBV9 to TRBJ2-5, with TRBD2 matching over 13 bases. Germline values: CDR1 SGDLS, CDR2 YYNGEE. The CDR3 length is 17 residues. V shed 4 bases, J shed 1 base, and the junction held 7 bases outside the gene matches. The CDR3 DNA reads TGTGCCAGCAGCCCCCGACTAGCGGGAGGATTCCAAGAGACCCAGTACTTC. Translated, it gives CASSPRLAGGFQETQYF.

This clonotype was recorded many times. The chain carries TRBV29-1 and TRBJ2-1; D remains unclear. Germline V gives CDR1 SQVTM, CDR2 ANQGSEA. The CDR3 runs 12 residues. The V gene lost 6 bases and the J gene lost 10 bases, with 16 bases spanning the gap. The CDR3 bases are TGCAGCGTCCGACAAAGAGTCTCCGAGCAGTTCTTC. Amino acid sequence: CSVRQRVSEQFF.

At least ten counts were recorded for this clonotype. The chain is built from TRBV28 and TRBJ2-7; 9 bases match TRBD1. The CDR3 covers 15 residues. J was trimmed by 1 base and V by 6 bases; bases with no gene match: 7. Germline V CDR1 and CDR2: MDHEN, SYDVKM. CDR3 sequence: CASSGSGTGSYEQYF. In DNA form, the CDR3 reads TGTGCCAGCAGCGGCTCCGGGACAGGGTCCTACGAGCAGTACTTC.

This clonotype was seen ten or more times. The chain is built from TRBV28 and TRBJ2-1, with D tentatively TRBD1 (7 bases). The germline V gene has CDR1 MDHEN and CDR2 SYDVKM. The CDR3 runs to 15 residues. Trimming shortened V by 2 bases and J by 2 bases, and 10 bases separated the two germline ends. This CDR3 reads CASSLPRGAYNEQFF. For the CDR3, the DNA is TGTGCCAGCAGTTTACCCAGGGGGGCCTACAATGAGCAGTTCTTC.

In its sample, this clonotype was seen a few times. The rearrangement joins TRBV14 to TRBJ2-3; perhaps TRBD2 as D (6 bases). The germline V gene has CDR1 SGHDN and CDR2 FVKESK. This CDR3 is 16 amino acids long. Deletions cut 4 bases from V and 3 bases from J, with 17 bases between. CDR3 sequence reads: CASSPWAEGRTDTQYF. The CDR3 coding sequence is TGTGCCAGCAGCCCATGGGCGGAGGGGAGAACAGATACGCAGTATTTT.

The chain joins TRBV30 to TRBJ2-3; D ambiguous. Germline V gives CDR1 GTSNPN, CDR2 SVGIG (reference sequence). Trimming shortened V by 0 bases and J by 5 bases, and 9 bases separated the two germline ends. CDR3 length: 13 amino acids. The CDR3 region has the DNA TGTGCCTGGAGTGTGGTAGCCGGAGATACGCAGTATTTT. Its translation: CAWSVVAGDTQYF.

This clonotype came up a few times. The chain recombines TRBV7-2 with TRBJ2-3; no clear D gene. Per germline, CDR1 SGHTA and CDR2 FQGNSA. Trimming shortened V by 5 bases and J by 0 bases, and 12 bases separated the two germline ends. The CDR3 is 15 residues long. The CDR3 sequence: CASSARYESTDTQYF. The CDR3 bases are TGTGCCAGCAGCGCCCGTTACGAGAGCACAGATACGCAGTATTTT.

V gene TRBV6-1 combines with J gene TRBJ2-1; D perhaps matches TRBD1 (6 bases). Germline CDR1 reads MNHNS; CDR2 reads SASEGT. Deletions cut 2 bases from V and 10 bases from J, with 15 bases between. The CDR3 is 14 amino acids. The CDR3 DNA is TGTGCCAGCAGTGAAAAGACAGGTCCTAGAGAGCAGTTCTTC. Its protein product is CASSEKTGPREQFF.

V gene TRBV11-2 combines with J gene TRBJ2-7, with TRBD2 matching over 8 bases. Germline assignment: CDR1 SGHAT and CDR2 FQNNGV. The CDR3 loop spans 14 amino acids. The ends lost 1 base at V and 9 bases at J; junction bases unmatched: 8. The CDR3 bases are TGTGCCAGCAGCTTAGGGGCGGGAGGACCTAGGCAGTACTTC. The encoded protein is CASSLGAGGPRQYF.

This clonotype was counted many times. The chain uses TRBV7-2 and TRBJ2-1, with 9 bases that match TRBD2. The V gene's germline CDR1 is SGHTA and CDR2 FQGNSA. The CDR3 contains 16 residues. V lost 3 bases and J lost 7; bases outside the gene matches: 10. The CDR3 protein is CASSFRGAGGLNEQFF. The CDR3 DNA sequence: TGTGCCAGCAGCTTCCGAGGGGCGGGGGGGCTGAATGAGCAGTTCTTC.

This clonotype has only a few counts. The genes are TRBV7-2 and TRBJ2-1; tentatively, D is TRBD2 (5 bases). CDR3 length: 12 amino acids. V lost 5 bases and J 8 bases, leaving 10 bases between the germline ends. CDR1 SGHTA and CDR2 FQGNSA come from the germline V gene. CDR3 in amino acids: CASSPGWYEQFF. DNA of the CDR3: TGTGCCAGCAGCCCGGGGTGGTATGAGCAGTTCTTC.

The chain has TRBV20-1 and TRBJ2-7, with D possibly being TRBD2 (7 bases). CDR1 is DFQATT and CDR2 is SNEGSKA in the germline V gene (reference sequence). CDR3 length: 16 residues. V was pared by 2 bases and J by 4 bases, with 21 bases between. The CDR3 nucleotides read TGCAGTGCTAGAAAACCAGGAGGGGGGGGGAGGTACGAGCAGTACTTC. Protein product: CSARKPGGGGRYEQYF.

The table lists this clonotype with many counts. This chain uses TRBV19 with TRBJ1-5; D call uncertain. Looked up from germline, CDR1 is LNHDA and CDR2 is SQIVND (reference sequence). This CDR3 comprises 15 residues. Trimming removed 1 base from V and 6 bases from J, with 13 bases in between. The CDR3 loop is CASSIVRQLGQPQHF. The CDR3 nucleotides are TGTGCCAGTAGTATAGTCCGGCAATTGGGTCAGCCCCAGCATTTT.

In this sample, this clonotype turned up a few times. The chain links TRBV10-3 to TRBJ2-5, with 9 bases lining up with TRBD1. The J segment lost 2 bases and the V segment lost 6 bases, leaving 4 bases of the junction unmatched. The CDR3 runs to 14 residues. Germline assignment: CDR1 ENHRY and CDR2 SYGVKD. CDR3 DNA: TGTGCCATCAGCGAGGGACAGGGACAAGAGACCCAGTACTTC. Its protein product is CAISEGQGQETQYF.

The chain has TRBV18 and TRBJ2-3, with TRBD2 as a possible D gene (6 bases). Germline loops: CDR1 KGHSH, CDR2 LQKENI. This CDR3 contains 15 residues. Trimming took off 4 bases at V and 5 bases at J, with 16 bases between the two ends. CDR3 in DNA: TGTGCCAGCTCACTCCAGCGGGCTGGGGGAGATACGCAGTATTTT. It translates to CASSLQRAGGDTQYF.

This rearrangement joins TRBV3-1 to TRBJ2-1; perhaps D is TRBD1 or TRBD2 (5 bases each). Trimming took 4 bases from V and 6 from J, leaving 7 bases between them. Germline V gene lookup returns CDR1 LGHDT and CDR2 YNNKEL (reference sequence). This CDR3 is built from 12 residues. CDR3 residues: CASSPGTNEQFF. CDR3 nucleotides: TGTGCCAGCAGCCCCGGGACCAATGAGCAGTTCTTC.

Of note for this clonotype: The conserved closing phenylalanine or tryptophan is absent in this CDR3, likely reflecting a read error. The V gene is TRBV7-2, the J gene TRBJ1-5; no firm D call. V lost 5 bases and J 0 bases, leaving 11 bases between the germline ends. Germline V gives CDR1 SGHTA, CDR2 FQGNSA. The CDR3 runs to 15 residues. The CDR3 coding sequence is TGTGCCAGCAGCAAAGACGGATTTAGCAATCAGCCCCAGCATTCT. Translation: CASSKDGFSNQPQHS.

The rearrangement uses TRBV28 and TRBJ2-1, with TRBD1 matching 7 bases. V was clipped by 5 bases and J by 2 bases; unmatched bases: 9. Per the germline V gene, CDR1 is MDHEN and CDR2 is SYDVKM. This CDR3 contains 16 residues. CDR3 loop: CASSAPGGPTYNEQFF. The CDR3 bases are TGTGCCAGCAGTGCGCCAGGGGGACCTACCTACAATGAGCAGTTCTTC. The full variable domain, its missing parts supplied by reference TRBV28 and TRBJ2-1, is DVKVTQSSRYLVKRTGEKVFLECVQDMDHENMFWYRQDPGLGLRLIYFSYDVKMKEKGDIPEGYSVSREKKERFSLILESASTNQTSMYLCASSAPGGPTYNEQFFGPGTRLTVL.

This clonotype was picked up many times. The chain joins TRBV7-2 to TRBJ2-1; TRBD2 aligns across 7 bases. After removal of 10 bases from V and 0 bases from J, the junction contained 9 bases not matched to a gene. CDR1 SGHTA and CDR2 FQGNSA come from the germline V gene. The CDR3 sequence is 15 residues long. This chain's CDR3 is CATPARTSSYNEQFF. CDR3 bases: TGTGCCACACCCGCTAGGACTAGCTCCTACAATGAGCAGTTCTTC.

In its sample, this clonotype was seen many times. V is TRBV11-3 and J is TRBJ1-2, with D tentatively TRBD1 (5 bases). Germline V CDR1 and CDR2: SGHNT, YENEEA. Between the trimmed V and J ends, which lost 8 bases and 2 bases, there was a span of 18 bases. The CDR3 runs 15 residues. CDR3 sequence reads: CASHHLRESNYGYTF. DNA of the CDR3: TGTGCCAGCCACCACCTCAGGGAATCCAACTATGGCTACACCTTC.